This TCR beta chain was sequenced for a study of shared clonotypes between healthy human individuals. General study results and limits: Around 5% was the fraction of naive CD4 clonotypes found shared across several donors. The genetic and exposure-history diversity represented was limited by few donors. Estimated richness values were generally larger in naive subsets than in memory subsets.

Clones were read by immunoSEQ multiplex PCR, and TCRdb kept only the in-frame ones, dropping some. The sample holds about 590,000 clones, nearly 97% seen once. The naive CD8 population came from CD45RO-negative cells selected for CCR7, without terminally differentiated effector memory CD45RA+ cells. The donor population consisted of healthy HIV-negative adults with no recent acute infections or vaccinations. Germline V gene sequence: CDR1 MNHNY, CDR2 SVGAGI (reference sequence). Trimming took 6 bases from V and 2 from J; bases not matched to a gene: 7. The CDR3 extends over 15 amino acids. A note on this clone: The antigen remains unidentified.

The sequence derives from a woman aged 30 to 39 in good health. The chain has TRBV6-6 and TRBJ2-7, with 10 bases lining up with TRBD2. Sequenced input: naive CD8+ T cells sorted from blood. CDR3 region: CASRIQSGRAYEQYF. The CDR3 DNA follows: TGTGCCAGCAGAATCCAAAGCGGGAGGGCCTACGAGCAGTACTTC.